This T cell receptor (beta chain) emerged from a study of shared clonotypes between healthy human individuals. Study observations and caveats: Sampling covered blood only; tissue repertoires likely differ. About 5% of naive CD4 clonotypes were shared across a few donors.

Naive CD8 cells comprised CD45RO-negative, CCR7-positively selected cells, excluding terminally differentiated effector memory CD45RA+ cells. At deep level, the assay was performed. Each subset's genomic DNA was shared equally among a number of immunoSEQ plates. Measured with immunoSEQ multiplex PCR; TCRdb has only the in-frame clones, and not every one. The sample includes roughly 850,000 clones, 90% to 97% of them seen just once. CDR1 is MDHEN and CDR2 is SYDVKM in the germline V gene. The CDR3 is 18 amino acids. V gave up 5 bases and J gave up 4 bases; unmatched junction bases: 20. Note on this clone: Its target is unknown.

The rearrangement links TRBV28 to TRBJ2-7, with 7 bases that match TRBD1. This clonotype originated in a man aged 30 to 45 in good health. What was sequenced was naive CD8+ T cells sorted from blood. The CDR3 DNA is TGTGCCAGCAGTCCAAGTTCCGTTACAGGGGTTGGGGGATACGAGCAGTACTTC. Amino acid sequence: CASSPSSVTGVGGYEQYF. Full variable domain (outside the CDR3, taken from reference TRBV28 and TRBJ2-7): DVKVTQSSRYLVKRTGEKVFLECVQDMDHENMFWYRQDPGLGLRLIYFSYDVKMKEKGDIPEGYSVSREKKERFSLILESASTNQTSMYLCASSPSSVTGVGGYEQYFGPGTRLTVT.